This T cell receptor (beta chain) was captured by sequencing in a study of molecular identifiers for immune sequencing clone quantification. With listed TCR primers and previously described methods, bulk TCR libraries were prepared. MiXCR, run by TCRdb on the PCR reads, gives a single entry per CDR3 protein. The sample includes fewer than 30,000 distinct CDR3 sequences, 17% of them seen just once. The table lists this clonotype with many counts. The antigen is unknown. Using a CD8+CD4-CCR7+CD45RA+ phenotype, naive CD8 T cells were sorted. In germline, CDR1 is MNHNY, CDR2 SVGAGI (reference sequence). CDR3 length: 16 residues. With 0 bases removed from V and 2 bases from J, the gap between germline ends came to 14 bases. Overall study findings and caveats: For effector cells, clones above 20 RNA copies held over 97% of molecules; for naive cells, under 1%.

This sequence originates from a human donor in good health. Some libraries in this study had Jurkat cell RNA spiked in. Input material: naive CD8+ T cells from blood, with Jurkat cell RNA spiked in. The sample's subset: FACS-sorted CD8+CD4-CCR7+CD45RA+ naive T cells. The genes are TRBV6-6 and TRBJ2-7, with TRBD1 as a possible D gene (6 bases). CDR3 region: CASSYSMDRGTYEQYF. The CDR3 nucleotides read TGTGCCAGCAGTTACTCGATGGACAGAGGGACCTACGAGCAGTACTTC.